The T cell receptor beta chain described here comes from a study of a mutant IDH1 vaccine in newly diagnosed glioma. Study details: Vaccination was launched 4-6 weeks after radiotherapy alone, or with temozolomide cycles.

Study results and limitations: Seemingly, top peripheral T cell clonotype changes bore no relation to pseudoprogression.

Deletions cut 4 bases from V and 6 bases from J, with 17 bases between. The CDR3 is 15 amino acids. From germline, CDR1 is SGDLS and CDR2 YYNGEE. The time point here: week 35, safety follow-up. A single vaccine dose contained 300 ug of mutant IDH1 20-mer peptide, and topical imiquimod was used with it. New WHO grade 3 or 4 astrocytomas that were IDH1-mutant and ATRX-lost had been found in donors. Measured with immunoSEQ multiplex PCR; TCRdb has only the in-frame clones, and not every one. The top ten hold about 2% of the sample, which has roughly 69,000 clones, approximately 86% seen once. With regard to this clone: The antigen remains unidentified.

The rearrangement uses TRBV9 and TRBJ2-1; the D is unclear. The specimen was PBMCs, collected from a glioma patient whose treatment included an IDH1 peptide vaccine. The clonotype originates from a young man with glioma. The DNA of the CDR3 is TGTGCCAGCAGCCTTCAGGTTGTAACTGTCAATGAGCAGTTCTTC. Translating gives CASSLQVVTVNEQFF.